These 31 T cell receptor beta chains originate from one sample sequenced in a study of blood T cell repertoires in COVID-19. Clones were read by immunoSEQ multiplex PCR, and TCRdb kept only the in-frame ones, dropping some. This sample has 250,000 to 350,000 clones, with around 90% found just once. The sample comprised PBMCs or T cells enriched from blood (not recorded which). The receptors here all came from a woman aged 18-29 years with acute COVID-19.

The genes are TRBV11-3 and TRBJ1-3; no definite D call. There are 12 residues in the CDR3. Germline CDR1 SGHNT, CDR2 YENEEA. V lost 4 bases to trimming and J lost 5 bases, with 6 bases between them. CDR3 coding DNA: TGTGCCAGCAGCTCCATCCGAAACACCATATATTTT. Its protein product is CASSSIRNTIYF.

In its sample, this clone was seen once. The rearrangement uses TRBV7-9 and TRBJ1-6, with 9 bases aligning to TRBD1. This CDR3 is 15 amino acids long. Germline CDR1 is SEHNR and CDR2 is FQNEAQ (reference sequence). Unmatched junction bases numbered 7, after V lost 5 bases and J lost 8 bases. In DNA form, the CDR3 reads TGTGCCAGCAGCCCCCGGGACAGGGTTGATTCACCCCTCCACTTT. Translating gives CASSPRDRVDSPLHF.

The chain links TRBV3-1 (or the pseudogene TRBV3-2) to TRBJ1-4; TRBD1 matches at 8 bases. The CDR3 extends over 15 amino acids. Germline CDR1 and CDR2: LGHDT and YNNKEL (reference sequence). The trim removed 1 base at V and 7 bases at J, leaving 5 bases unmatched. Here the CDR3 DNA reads TGTGCCAGCAGCCAAGGGGCAGGGGGCTTTGAAAAACTGTTTTTT. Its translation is CASSQGAGGFEKLFF.

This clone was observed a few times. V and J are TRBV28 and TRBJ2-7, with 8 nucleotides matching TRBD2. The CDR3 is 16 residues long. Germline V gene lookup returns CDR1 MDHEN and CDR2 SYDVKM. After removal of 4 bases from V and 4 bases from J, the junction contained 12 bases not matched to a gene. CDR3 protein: CASSSVGTRGTYEQYF. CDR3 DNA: TGTGCCAGCAGTTCAGTCGGGACTAGGGGAACTTACGAGCAGTACTTC.

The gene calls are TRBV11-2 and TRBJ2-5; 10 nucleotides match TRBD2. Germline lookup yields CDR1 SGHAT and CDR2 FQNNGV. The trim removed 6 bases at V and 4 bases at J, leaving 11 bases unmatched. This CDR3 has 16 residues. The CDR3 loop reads CASRSLAGPLGETQYF. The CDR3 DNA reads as TGTGCCAGCAGGTCACTAGCGGGGCCTTTGGGAGAGACCCAGTACTTC. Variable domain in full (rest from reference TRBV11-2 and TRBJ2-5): EAGVAQSPRYKIIEKRQSVAFWCNPISGHATLYWYQQILGQGPKLLIQFQNNGVVDDSQLPKDRFSAERLKGVDSTLKIQPAKLEDSAVYLCASRSLAGPLGETQYFGPGTRLLVL.

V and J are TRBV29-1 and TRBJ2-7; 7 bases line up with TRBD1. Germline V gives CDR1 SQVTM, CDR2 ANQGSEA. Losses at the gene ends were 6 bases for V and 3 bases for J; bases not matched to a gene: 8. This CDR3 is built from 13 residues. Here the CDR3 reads CSVATGTDYEQYF. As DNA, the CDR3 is TGCAGCGTCGCGACAGGGACCGACTACGAGCAGTACTTC.

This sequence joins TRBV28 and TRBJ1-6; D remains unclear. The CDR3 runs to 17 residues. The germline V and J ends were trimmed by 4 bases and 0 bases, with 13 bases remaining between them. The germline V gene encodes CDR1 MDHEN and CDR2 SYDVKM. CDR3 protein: CASSSPGEGSYNSPLHF. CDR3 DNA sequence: TGTGCCAGCAGTTCGCCAGGTGAAGGCTCCTATAATTCACCCCTCCACTTT.

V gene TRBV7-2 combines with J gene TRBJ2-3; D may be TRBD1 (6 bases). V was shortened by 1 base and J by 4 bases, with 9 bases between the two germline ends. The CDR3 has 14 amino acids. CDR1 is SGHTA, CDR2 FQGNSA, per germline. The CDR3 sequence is CASSLVGAADTQYF. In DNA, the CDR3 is TGTGCCAGCAGCTTAGTGGGGGCGGCAGATACGCAGTATTTT.

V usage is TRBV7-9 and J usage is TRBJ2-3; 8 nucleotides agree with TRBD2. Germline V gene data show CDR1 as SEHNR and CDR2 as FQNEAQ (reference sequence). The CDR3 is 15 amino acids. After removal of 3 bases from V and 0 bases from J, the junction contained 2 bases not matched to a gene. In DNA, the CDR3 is TGTGCCAGCAGCTTCGGGACTAGAAGCACAGATACGCAGTATTTT. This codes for CASSFGTRSTDTQYF.

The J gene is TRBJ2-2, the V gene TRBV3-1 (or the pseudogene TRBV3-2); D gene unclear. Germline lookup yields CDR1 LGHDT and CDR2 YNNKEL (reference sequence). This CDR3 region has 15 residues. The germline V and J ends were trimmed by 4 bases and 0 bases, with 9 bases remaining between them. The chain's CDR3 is CASSPRSANTGELFF. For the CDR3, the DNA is TGTGCCAGCAGCCCGCGATCCGCGAACACCGGGGAGCTGTTTTTT.

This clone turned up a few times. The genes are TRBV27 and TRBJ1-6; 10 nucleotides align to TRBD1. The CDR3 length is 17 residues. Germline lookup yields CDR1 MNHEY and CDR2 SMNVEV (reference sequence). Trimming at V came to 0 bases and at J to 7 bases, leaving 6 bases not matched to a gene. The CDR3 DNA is TGTGCCAGCAGTTTATCGTACCGGACAGGGGGGAATTCACCCCTCCACTTT. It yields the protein CASSLSYRTGGNSPLHF.

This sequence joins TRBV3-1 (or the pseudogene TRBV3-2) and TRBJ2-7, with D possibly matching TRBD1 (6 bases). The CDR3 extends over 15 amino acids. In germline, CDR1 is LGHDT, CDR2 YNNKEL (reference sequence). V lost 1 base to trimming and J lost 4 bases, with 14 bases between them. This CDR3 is CASSQGRTVTYEQYF. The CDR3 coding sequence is TGTGCCAGCAGCCAAGGGAGGACAGTTACATACGAGCAGTACTTC.

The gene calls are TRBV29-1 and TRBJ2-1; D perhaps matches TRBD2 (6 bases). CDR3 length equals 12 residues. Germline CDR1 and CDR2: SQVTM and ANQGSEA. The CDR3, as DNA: TGCAGTGCCGGGAGCTCCTACAATGAGCAGTTCTTC. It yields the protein CSAGSSYNEQFF.

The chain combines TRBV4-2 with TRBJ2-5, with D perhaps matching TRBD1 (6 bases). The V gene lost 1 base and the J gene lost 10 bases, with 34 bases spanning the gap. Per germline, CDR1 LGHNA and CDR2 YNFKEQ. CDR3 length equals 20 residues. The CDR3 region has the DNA TGTGCCAGCAGCCAAGCTACGTTCCGACAGGCATCGGAGAAGTTTGGGATCCAGTACTTC. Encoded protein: CASSQATFRQASEKFGIQYF.

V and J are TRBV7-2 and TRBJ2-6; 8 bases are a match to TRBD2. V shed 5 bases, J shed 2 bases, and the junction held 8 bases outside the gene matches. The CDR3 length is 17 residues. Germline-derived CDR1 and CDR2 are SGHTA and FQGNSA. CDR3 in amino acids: CASSTGGAVAGANVLTF. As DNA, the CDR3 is TGTGCCAGCAGCACCGGGGGGGCGGTTGCTGGGGCCAACGTCCTGACTTTC.

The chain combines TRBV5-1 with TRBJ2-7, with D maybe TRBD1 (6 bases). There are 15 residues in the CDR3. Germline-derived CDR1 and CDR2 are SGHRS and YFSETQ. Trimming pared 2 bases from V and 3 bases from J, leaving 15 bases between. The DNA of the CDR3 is TGCGCCAGCAGCTTTAACAGGGCTTTGGGCTACGAGCAGTACTTC. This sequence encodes CASSFNRALGYEQYF.

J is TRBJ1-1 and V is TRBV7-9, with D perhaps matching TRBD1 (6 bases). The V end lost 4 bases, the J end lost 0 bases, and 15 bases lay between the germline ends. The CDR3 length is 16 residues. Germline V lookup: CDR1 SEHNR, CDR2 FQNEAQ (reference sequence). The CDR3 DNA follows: TGTGCCAGCAGCTATAAACTTGGGACACTGAACACTGAAGCTTTCTTT. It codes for CASSYKLGTLNTEAFF.

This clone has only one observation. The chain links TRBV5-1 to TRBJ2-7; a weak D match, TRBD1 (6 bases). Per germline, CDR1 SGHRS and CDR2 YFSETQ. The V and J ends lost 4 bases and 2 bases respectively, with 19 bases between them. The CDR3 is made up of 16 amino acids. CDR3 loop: CASSHGGQLNTYEQYF. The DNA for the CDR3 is TGCGCCAGCAGCCATGGAGGACAGCTAAATACCTACGAGCAGTACTTC. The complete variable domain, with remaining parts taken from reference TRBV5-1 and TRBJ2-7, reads KAGVTQTPRYLIKTRGQQVTLSCSPISGHRSVSWYQQTPGQGLQFLFEYFSETQRNKGNFPGRFSGRQFSNSRSEMNVSTLELGDSALYLCASSHGGQLNTYEQYFGPGTRLTVT.

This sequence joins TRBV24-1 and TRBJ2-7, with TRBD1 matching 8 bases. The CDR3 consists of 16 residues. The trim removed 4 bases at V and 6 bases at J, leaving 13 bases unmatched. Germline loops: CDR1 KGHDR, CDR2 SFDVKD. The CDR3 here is CATSDHARTGWGEQYF. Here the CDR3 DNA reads TGTGCCACCAGTGACCATGCGAGGACAGGGTGGGGCGAGCAGTACTTC.

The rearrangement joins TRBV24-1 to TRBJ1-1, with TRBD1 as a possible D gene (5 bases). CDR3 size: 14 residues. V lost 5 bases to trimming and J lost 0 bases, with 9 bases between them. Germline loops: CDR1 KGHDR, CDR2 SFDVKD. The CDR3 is CATSGAGLNTEAFF. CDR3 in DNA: TGTGCCACCAGTGGTGCGGGGCTGAACACTGAAGCTTTCTTT.

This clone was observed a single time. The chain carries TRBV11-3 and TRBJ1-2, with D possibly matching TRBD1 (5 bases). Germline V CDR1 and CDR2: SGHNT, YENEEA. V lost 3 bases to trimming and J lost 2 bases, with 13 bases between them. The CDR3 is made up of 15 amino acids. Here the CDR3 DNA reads TGTGCCAGCAGCTTTCGGGGGTCGTCGAACTATGGCTACACCTTC. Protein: CASSFRGSSNYGYTF. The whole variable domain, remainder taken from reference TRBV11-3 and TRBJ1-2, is EAGVVQSPRYKIIEKKQPVAFWCNPISGHNTLYWYLQNLGQGPELLIRYENEEAVDDSQLPKDRFSAERLKGVDSTLKIQPAELGDSAVYLCASSFRGSSNYGYTFGSGTRLTVV.

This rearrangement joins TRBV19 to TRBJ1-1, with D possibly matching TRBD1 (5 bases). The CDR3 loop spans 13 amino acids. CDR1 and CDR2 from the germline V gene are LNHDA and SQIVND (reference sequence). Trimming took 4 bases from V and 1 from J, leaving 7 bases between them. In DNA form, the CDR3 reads TGTGCCAGTAGTAGTCAGGGGAACACTGAAGCTTTCTTT. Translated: CASSSQGNTEAFF.

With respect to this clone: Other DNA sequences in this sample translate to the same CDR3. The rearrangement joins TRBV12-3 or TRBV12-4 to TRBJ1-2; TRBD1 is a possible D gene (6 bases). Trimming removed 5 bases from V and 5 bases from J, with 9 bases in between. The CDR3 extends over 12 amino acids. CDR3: CASSGQGYGYTF. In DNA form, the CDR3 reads TGTGCCAGCAGTGGTCAGGGGTATGGCTACACCTTC.

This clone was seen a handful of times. CDR3 nucleotides: TGCAGCGTTGGCCGGGGCGGACAGGGCCTCTATGGCTACACCTTC. Its translation is CSVGRGGQGLYGYTF. The chain recombines TRBV29-1 with TRBJ1-2; TRBD1 agrees at 8 bases. The V segment lost 4 bases and the J segment 4 bases; nucleotides outside the gene matches: 11. Per the germline V gene, CDR1 is SQVTM and CDR2 is ANQGSEA. This CDR3 has 15 residues.

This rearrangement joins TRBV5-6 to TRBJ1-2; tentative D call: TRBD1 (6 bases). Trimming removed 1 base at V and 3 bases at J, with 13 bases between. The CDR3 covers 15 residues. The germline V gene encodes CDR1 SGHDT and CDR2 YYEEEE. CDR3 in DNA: TGTGCCAGCAGCTTGCCAGGGGAGAACTACTATGGCTACACCTTC. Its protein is CASSLPGENYYGYTF. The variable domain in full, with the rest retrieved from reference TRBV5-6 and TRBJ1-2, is DAGVTQSPTHLIKTRGQQVTLRCSPKSGHDTVSWYQQALGQGPQFIFQYYEEEERQRGNFPDRFSGHQFPNYSSELNVNALLLGDSALYLCASSLPGENYYGYTFGSGTRLTVV.

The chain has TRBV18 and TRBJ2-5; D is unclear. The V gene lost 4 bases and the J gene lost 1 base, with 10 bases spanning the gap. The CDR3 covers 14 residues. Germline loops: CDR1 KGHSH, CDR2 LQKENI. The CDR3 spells CASSLGAIQETQYF. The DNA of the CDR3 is TGTGCCAGCTCACTGGGCGCTATCCAAGAGACCCAGTACTTC.

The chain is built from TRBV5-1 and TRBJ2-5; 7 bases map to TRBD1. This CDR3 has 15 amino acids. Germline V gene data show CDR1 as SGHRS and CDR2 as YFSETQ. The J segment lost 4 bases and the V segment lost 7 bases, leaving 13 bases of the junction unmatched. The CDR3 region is CASLRDSSLGETQYF. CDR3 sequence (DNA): TGCGCCAGCTTACGGGACAGCTCCCTTGGAGAGACCCAGTACTTC.

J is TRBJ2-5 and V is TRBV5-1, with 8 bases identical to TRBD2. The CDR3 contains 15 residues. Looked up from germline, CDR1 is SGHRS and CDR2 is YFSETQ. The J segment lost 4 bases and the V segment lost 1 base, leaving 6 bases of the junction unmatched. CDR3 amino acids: CASSLYGGRTETQYF. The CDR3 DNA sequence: TGCGCCAGCAGCTTGTACGGCGGGAGGACAGAGACCCAGTACTTC.

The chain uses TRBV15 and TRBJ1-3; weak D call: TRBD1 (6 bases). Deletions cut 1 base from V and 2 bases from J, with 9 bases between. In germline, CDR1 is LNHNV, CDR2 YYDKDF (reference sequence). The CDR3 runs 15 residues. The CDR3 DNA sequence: TGTGCCACCAGCAGAGGCACAGGGACTGGAAACACCATATATTTT. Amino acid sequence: CATSRGTGTGNTIYF. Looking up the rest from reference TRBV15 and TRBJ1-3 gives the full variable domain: DAMVIQNPRYQVTQFGKPVTLSCSQTLNHNVMYWYQQKSSQAPKLLFHYYDKDFNNEADTPDNFQSRRPNTSFCFLDIRSPGLGDTAMYLCATSRGTGTGNTIYFGEGSWLTVV.

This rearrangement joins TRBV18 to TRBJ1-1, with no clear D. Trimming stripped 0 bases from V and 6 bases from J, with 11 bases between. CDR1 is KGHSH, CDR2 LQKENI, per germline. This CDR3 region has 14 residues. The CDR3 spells CASSPPGVGAEAFF. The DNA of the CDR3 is TGTGCCAGCTCACCACCAGGCGTCGGGGCTGAAGCTTTCTTT.

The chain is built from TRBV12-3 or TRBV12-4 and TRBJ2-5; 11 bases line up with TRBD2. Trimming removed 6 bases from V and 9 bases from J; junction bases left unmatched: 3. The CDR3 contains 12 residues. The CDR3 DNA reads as TGTGCCAGCAGCTGGACTAGCGGGCCCCAGTACTTC. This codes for CASSWTSGPQYF.